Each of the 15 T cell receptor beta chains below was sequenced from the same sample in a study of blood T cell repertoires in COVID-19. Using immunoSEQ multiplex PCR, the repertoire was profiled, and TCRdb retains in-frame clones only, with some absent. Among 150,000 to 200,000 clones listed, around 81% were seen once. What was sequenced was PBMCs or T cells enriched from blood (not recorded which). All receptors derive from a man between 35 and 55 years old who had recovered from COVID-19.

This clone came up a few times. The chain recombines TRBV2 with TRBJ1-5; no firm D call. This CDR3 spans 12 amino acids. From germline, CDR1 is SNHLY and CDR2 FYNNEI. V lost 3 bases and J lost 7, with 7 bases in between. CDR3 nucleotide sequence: TGTGCCAGCAGTGAGAGGCCCCAGCCCCAGCATTTT. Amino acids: CASSERPQPQHF.

The CDR3 DNA reads TGTGCCAGCAGCGACACGGTTAATCAGCCCCAGCATTTT. It yields the protein CASSDTVNQPQHF. J is TRBJ1-5 and V is TRBV6-5; D is unresolved. The CDR3 covers 13 residues. V was shortened by 6 bases and J by 4 bases, with 10 bases between the two germline ends. CDR1 is MNHEY, CDR2 SVGAGI, per germline.

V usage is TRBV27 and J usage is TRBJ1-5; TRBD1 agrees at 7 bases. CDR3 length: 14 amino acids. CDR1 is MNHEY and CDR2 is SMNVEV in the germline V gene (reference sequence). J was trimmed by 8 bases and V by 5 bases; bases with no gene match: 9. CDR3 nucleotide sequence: TGTGCCAGCAGTCCACGGACAGGCCGGGAGCCCCAGCATTTT. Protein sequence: CASSPRTGREPQHF.

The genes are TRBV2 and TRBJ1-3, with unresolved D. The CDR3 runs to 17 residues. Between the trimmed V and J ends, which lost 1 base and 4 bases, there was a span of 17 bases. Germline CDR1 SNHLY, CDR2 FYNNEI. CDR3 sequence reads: CASSEGLSLARGNTIYF. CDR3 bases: TGTGCCAGCAGTGAAGGTCTTTCACTCGCACGGGGAAACACCATATATTTT.

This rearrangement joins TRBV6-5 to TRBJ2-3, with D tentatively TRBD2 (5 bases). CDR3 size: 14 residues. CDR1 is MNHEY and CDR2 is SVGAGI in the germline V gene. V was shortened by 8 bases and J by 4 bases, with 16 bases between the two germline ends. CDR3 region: CASGGLVGSDTQYF. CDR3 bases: TGTGCCAGCGGCGGGCTAGTGGGATCAGATACGCAGTATTTT.

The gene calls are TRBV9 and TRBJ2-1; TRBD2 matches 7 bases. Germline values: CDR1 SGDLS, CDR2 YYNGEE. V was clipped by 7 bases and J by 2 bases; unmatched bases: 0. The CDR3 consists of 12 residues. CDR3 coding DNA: TGTGCCAGCGGGGGGGCCTACAATGAGCAGTTCTTC. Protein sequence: CASGGAYNEQFF.

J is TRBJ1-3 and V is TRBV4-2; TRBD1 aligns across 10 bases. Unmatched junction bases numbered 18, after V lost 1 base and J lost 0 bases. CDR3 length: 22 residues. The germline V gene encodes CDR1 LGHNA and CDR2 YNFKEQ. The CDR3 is CASSQGLPGTGAQVSSGNTIYF. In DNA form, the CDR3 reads TGTGCCAGCAGCCAAGGACTGCCCGGGACAGGGGCCCAAGTCAGCTCTGGAAACACCATATATTTT.

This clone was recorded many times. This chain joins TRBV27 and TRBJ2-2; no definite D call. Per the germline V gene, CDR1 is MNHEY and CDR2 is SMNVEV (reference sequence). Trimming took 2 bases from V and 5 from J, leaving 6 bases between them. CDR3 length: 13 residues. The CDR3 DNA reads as TGTGCCAGCAGTTTACAGGCTACCGGGGAGCTGTTTTTT. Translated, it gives CASSLQATGELFF.

The CDR3 DNA follows: TGTGCCAGCAGCCCCCTCCCCCTCCCGGACAGGGTCCACACTGAAGCTTTCTTT. This sequence encodes CASSPLPLPDRVHTEAFF. The chain carries TRBV9 and TRBJ1-1; 8 bases map to TRBD1. After removal of 4 bases from V and 3 bases from J, the junction contained 17 bases not matched to a gene. The CDR3 totals 18 residues. Germline-derived CDR1 and CDR2 are SGDLS and YYNGEE.

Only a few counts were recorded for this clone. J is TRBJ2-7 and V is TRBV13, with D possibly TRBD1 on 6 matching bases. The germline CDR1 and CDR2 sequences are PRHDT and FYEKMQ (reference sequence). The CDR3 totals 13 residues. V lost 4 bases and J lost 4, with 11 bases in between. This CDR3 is CASSYLQGYEQYF. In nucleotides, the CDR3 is TGTGCCAGCAGCTACCTACAGGGATACGAGCAGTACTTC.

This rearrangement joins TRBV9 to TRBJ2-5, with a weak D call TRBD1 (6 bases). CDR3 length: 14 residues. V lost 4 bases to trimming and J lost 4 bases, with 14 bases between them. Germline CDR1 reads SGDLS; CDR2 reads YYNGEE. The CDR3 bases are TGTGCCAGCAGCCCCCTGGGGGCGGGAGAGACCCAGTACTTC. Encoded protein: CASSPLGAGETQYF.

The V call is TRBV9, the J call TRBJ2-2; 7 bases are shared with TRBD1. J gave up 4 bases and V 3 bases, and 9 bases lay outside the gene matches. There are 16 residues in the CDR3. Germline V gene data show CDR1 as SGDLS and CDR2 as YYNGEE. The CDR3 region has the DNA TGTGCCAGCAGCGCGCTTACCGGGACAGCCACCGGGGAGCTGTTTTTT. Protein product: CASSALTGTATGELFF.

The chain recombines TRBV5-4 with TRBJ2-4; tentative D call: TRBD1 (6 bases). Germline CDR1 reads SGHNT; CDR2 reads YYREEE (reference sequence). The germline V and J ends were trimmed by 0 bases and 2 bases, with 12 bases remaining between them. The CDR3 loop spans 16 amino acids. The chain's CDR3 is CASSLGGLASKNIQYF. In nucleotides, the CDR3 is TGTGCCAGCAGCTTGGGGGGGCTAGCCTCCAAAAACATTCAGTACTTC.

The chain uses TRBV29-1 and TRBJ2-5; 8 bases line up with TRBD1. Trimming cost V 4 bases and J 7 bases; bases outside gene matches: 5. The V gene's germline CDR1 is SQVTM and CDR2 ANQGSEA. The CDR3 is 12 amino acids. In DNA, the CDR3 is TGCAGCGTTGTACAGGGGGTGGGGACCCAGTACTTC. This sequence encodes CSVVQGVGTQYF.

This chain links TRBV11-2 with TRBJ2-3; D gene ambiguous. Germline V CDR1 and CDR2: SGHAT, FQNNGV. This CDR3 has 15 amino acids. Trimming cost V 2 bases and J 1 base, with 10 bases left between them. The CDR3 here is CASSLSTPGTDTQYF. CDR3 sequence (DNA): TGTGCCAGCAGCTTATCTACCCCGGGCACAGATACGCAGTATTTT.